In this sample, the clone carrying this TCR beta chain turned up many times. Its matching antigen is unknown. This CDR3 is 18 amino acids long. CDR1 and CDR2 (germline): LGHNA, YSLEER. Between the trimmed V and J ends, which lost 2 bases and 0 bases, there was a span of 17 bases. The data derive from a study of neurological immune-mediated disorders. The wider study: There were around 34 multiple sclerosis patients; roughly 30 were relapsing-remitting and 3 were secondary progressive.

Unsorted libraries were prepared from 2 million PBMCs that had been stored at -80 C. TCRdb reprocessed the 5' RACE reads with MiXCR, giving one entry per CDR3 protein. This table holds 65,000 to 80,000 distinct CDR3 sequences, around 5% found once. General study findings and limits: The authors found no clinical or MRI feature associated with the multiple sclerosis repertoire cluster. Multiple sclerosis, the disease with the least TCR clonal expansion, fell below healthy controls, whereas HTLV-1-associated myelopathy showed the most.

The receptor's source is a woman between 70 and 85 years old with multiple sclerosis. The chain is built from TRBV4-3 and TRBJ2-1; D call uncertain. Sequencing was done on a sample of PBMCs. The CDR3, as DNA: TGCGCCAGCAGCCAACAATCAAGTCTGGCGGTCTCCTACAATGAGCAGTTCTTC. Residues: CASSQQSSLAVSYNEQFF.